Following are 19 T cell receptor beta chains from one sample sequenced in a study of neoadjuvant nivolumab and ipilimumab in lung cancer. Data came from immunoSEQ multiplex PCR; TCRdb stores just in-frame clones and leaves some out. The sample lists about 29,000 clones, about 83% occurring once. The sample was tumor tissue, taken after neoadjuvant nivolumab, alone or with ipilimumab, at or shortly before surgery. Receptors were obtained from an adult with non-small cell lung cancer.

The chain combines TRBV18 with TRBJ1-4, with D uncertain. The V gene's germline CDR1 is KGHSH and CDR2 LQKENI. This CDR3 has 11 amino acids. The V end lost 6 bases, the J end lost 8 bases, and 7 bases lay between the germline ends. The CDR3 region is CASSTREKLFF. The CDR3 DNA reads TGTGCCAGCTCCACCAGGGAAAAACTGTTTTTT.

The rearrangement uses TRBV20-1 and TRBJ2-7; TRBD1 matches at 7 bases. Losses at the gene ends were 8 bases for V and 7 bases for J; bases not matched to a gene: 8. The CDR3 loop spans 11 amino acids. Per the germline V gene, CDR1 is DFQATT and CDR2 is SNEGSKA (reference sequence). CDR3 in amino acids: CSYRGVEEQYF. Written as DNA, the CDR3 is TGCAGTTACAGGGGAGTGGAAGAGCAGTACTTC.

This clone was picked up a small number of times. V usage is TRBV11-2 and J usage is TRBJ2-1; the D call may be TRBD1 or TRBD2 (5 bases each). V was pared by 4 bases and J by 15 bases, with 19 bases between. CDR1 SGHAT and CDR2 FQNNGV come from the germline V gene. The CDR3 length is 13 residues. CDR3 sequence (DNA): TGTGCCAGCAGCTCGACACATGGGGGTCGGAGGTTCTTC. Encoded protein: CASSSTHGGRRFF.

This clone has only one observation. The CDR3 region has the DNA TGTGCCAGCAGCCCGGGGACTAGCGGGGATACGCAGTATTTT. Protein sequence: CASSPGTSGDTQYF. The genes are TRBV7-9 and TRBJ2-3, with TRBD2 matching over 12 bases. This CDR3 contains 14 residues. In germline, CDR1 is SEHNR, CDR2 FQNEAQ (reference sequence). J gave up 6 bases and V 5 bases, and 3 bases lay outside the gene matches.

J is TRBJ2-1 and V is TRBV5-5; 8 nucleotides agree with TRBD2. The J segment lost 2 bases and the V segment lost 4 bases, leaving 5 bases of the junction unmatched. The V gene's germline CDR1 is SGHKS and CDR2 YYEKEE (reference sequence). CDR3 length: 15 amino acids. The CDR3 DNA reads as TGTGCCAGCAGCCAGGGACTAGTAACCTACAATGAGCAGTTCTTC. Its protein product is CASSQGLVTYNEQFF.

The CDR3 sequence: CASSGLSGGNTIYF. CDR3 sequence (DNA): TGTGCCAGCAGTGGACTTTCGGGGGGAAACACCATATATTTT. The chain joins TRBV6-1 to TRBJ1-3; no definite D call. The V and J ends lost 4 bases and 4 bases respectively, with 11 bases between them. Germline V gene lookup returns CDR1 MNHNS and CDR2 SASEGT. The CDR3 consists of 14 residues.

V usage is TRBV2 and J usage is TRBJ1-4, with a possible D match to TRBD1 (5 bases). V shed 1 base and J shed 3 bases, with 12 bases lying between them. CDR1 is SNHLY and CDR2 is FYNNEI in the germline V gene. The CDR3 is made up of 16 amino acids. The CDR3 here is CASSEVAGYANEKLFF. The CDR3 bases are TGTGCCAGCAGTGAAGTGGCAGGGTACGCTAATGAAAAACTGTTTTTT.

This clone was picked up one time. This chain links TRBV7-2 with TRBJ1-5; 7 nucleotides align to TRBD1. Unmatched junction bases numbered 7, after V lost 5 bases and J lost 6 bases. The CDR3 has 14 residues. The germline V gene has CDR1 SGHTA and CDR2 FQGNSA. The CDR3 reads CASSPDRVGQPQHF. The CDR3, as DNA: TGTGCCAGCAGCCCCGACAGGGTGGGTCAGCCCCAGCATTTT.

The rearrangement links TRBV7-6 to TRBJ2-3; D is unresolved. CDR3 length: 13 residues. Germline CDR1 is SGHVS and CDR2 is FNYEAQ. Trimming removed 0 bases at V and 5 bases at J, with 6 bases between. CDR3 DNA: TGTGCCAGCAGCTTAGCTAGGAGAGATACGCAGTATTTT. It encodes CASSLARRDTQYF. The variable domain in full, with the rest retrieved from reference TRBV7-6 and TRBJ2-3, is GAGVSQSPRYKVTKRGQDVALRCDPISGHVSLYWYRQALGQGPEFLTYFNYEAQQDKSGLPNDRFSAERPEGSISTLTIQRTEQRDSAMYRCASSLARRDTQYFGPGTRLTVL.

This chain uses TRBV7-2 with TRBJ2-5, with 7 bases aligning to TRBD2. Trimming cost V 5 bases and J 4 bases; bases outside gene matches: 13. The V gene's germline CDR1 is SGHTA and CDR2 FQGNSA. The CDR3 spans 16 residues. CDR3 sequence (DNA): TGTGCCAGCAGCCAACTCCCGGGTGGGGGGGGAGAGACCCAGTACTTC. This codes for CASSQLPGGGGETQYF.

This clone was picked up one time. This chain links TRBV5-4 with TRBJ1-2, with D unresolved. This CDR3 comprises 15 residues. Looked up from germline, CDR1 is SGHNT and CDR2 is YYREEE (reference sequence). Between the trimmed V and J ends, which lost 0 bases and 0 bases, there was a span of 9 bases. DNA of the CDR3: TGTGCCAGCAGCTTGGGGCAGCCCTCTAACTATGGCTACACCTTC. It yields the protein CASSLGQPSNYGYTF.

This clone turned up a few times. The V call is TRBV4-3, the J call TRBJ1-1; D unresolved. The CDR3 has 15 residues. V lost 0 bases and J lost 1, with 9 bases in between. Germline-derived CDR1 and CDR2 are LGHNA and YSLEER. This CDR3 is CASSQDYRPNTEAFF. The CDR3 bases are TGCGCCAGCAGCCAAGATTATAGGCCGAACACTGAAGCTTTCTTT.

This sequence joins TRBV6-6 and TRBJ2-1; TRBD2 is a possible D gene (6 bases). CDR1 is MNHNY and CDR2 is SVGAGI in the germline V gene (reference sequence). This CDR3 spans 14 amino acids. V was shortened by 3 bases and J by 9 bases, with 15 bases between the two germline ends. CDR3 sequence (DNA): TGTGCCAGCAGTTATCGCGGGGACCGCCCTGAGCAGTTCTTC. Protein sequence: CASSYRGDRPEQFF.

The gene calls are TRBV7-2 and TRBJ1-2, with TRBD1 identical over 9 bases. Trimming at V came to 2 bases and at J to 6 bases, leaving 4 bases not matched to a gene. Germline V gene lookup returns CDR1 SGHTA and CDR2 FQGNSA. The CDR3 consists of 14 residues. CDR3 in amino acids: CASSLYRGLNGYTF. CDR3 bases: TGTGCCAGCAGCTTATACAGGGGGCTCAATGGCTACACCTTC.

CDR3 protein: CASSYGTSGGQEQYF. The CDR3 DNA sequence: TGTGCCAGCAGTTACGGGACTAGCGGGGGTCAGGAGCAGTACTTC. V and J are TRBV6-6 and TRBJ2-7; 14 bases fit TRBD2. J was trimmed by 7 bases and V by 2 bases; bases with no gene match: 4. CDR1 and CDR2 from the germline V gene are MNHNY and SVGAGI (reference sequence). This CDR3 contains 15 residues.

V is TRBV7-2 and J is TRBJ2-7, with a tentative D call TRBD1 (6 bases). The CDR3 consists of 14 residues. V was trimmed by 3 bases and J by 2 bases, leaving 11 bases between them. The germline CDR1 and CDR2 sequences are SGHTA and FQGNSA. The CDR3 region has the DNA TGTGCCAGCAGCTTCGGACAGTTAACCTACGAGCAGTACTTC. It translates to CASSFGQLTYEQYF.

The chain links TRBV6-5 to TRBJ2-1, with 8 bases fitting TRBD2. Trimming at V came to 0 bases and at J to 11 bases, leaving 3 bases not matched to a gene. Germline V gives CDR1 MNHEY, CDR2 SVGAGI. There are 13 residues in the CDR3. The CDR3 bases are TGTGCCAGCAGTTACTCTCGGACTAGCCAGCAGTTCTTC. This gives the protein CASSYSRTSQQFF.

The V call is TRBV30, the J call TRBJ2-2; TRBD2 matches 7 bases. V lost 0 bases, J lost 7 bases, and 5 bases stayed unmatched. The CDR3 spans 14 residues. The V gene's germline CDR1 is GTSNPN and CDR2 SVGIG (reference sequence). CDR3 nucleotides: TGTGCCTGGAGTGTACGGCGGGAGCACGGGGAGCTGTTTTTT. It encodes CAWSVRREHGELFF.

The chain employs TRBV5-1 and TRBJ2-2; maybe TRBD2 (5 bases). This CDR3 has 15 residues. Germline V CDR1 and CDR2: SGHRS, YFSETQ. The germline V and J ends were trimmed by 2 bases and 1 base, with 9 bases remaining between them. The CDR3 region has the DNA TGCGCCAGCAGCTTAAACGGGGAGAACACCGGGGAGCTGTTTTTT. It specifies CASSLNGENTGELFF. Filled out from reference TRBV5-1 and TRBJ2-2, the complete variable domain reads KAGVTQTPRYLIKTRGQQVTLSCSPISGHRSVSWYQQTPGQGLQFLFEYFSETQRNKGNFPGRFSGRQFSNSRSEMNVSTLELGDSALYLCASSLNGENTGELFFGEGSRLTVL.